This paragraph covers one T cell receptor (beta chain) sequence. The sample originates from a study of blood T cell repertoires in COVID-19. Overall study context: Specimens from acute and convalescent COVID-19 originated in the United States, Italy and Spain. T cells, B-cell-depleted T cells, or PBMCs provided the cDNA or gDNA that served as material.

Authors' methods: The authors estimated nucleated cell counts from reference gene primer amplification. Clones were sequenced by immunoSEQ multiplex PCR, and TCRdb holds only the in-frame ones, with some missing. The V and J calls and clone size are taken from that table; D and trimming were inferred from the DNA. The sample carries around 200,000 clones, approximately 85% recorded once. The CDR3 has 13 amino acids. Losses at the gene ends were 4 bases for V and 7 bases for J; bases not matched to a gene: 7. In germline, CDR1 is SGDLS, CDR2 YYNGEE. The TCR comes from a man between 60 and 75 years old with acute or convalescent COVID-19. The gene calls are TRBV9 and TRBJ1-2, with 7 bases fitting TRBD1. The sample was peripheral blood. CDR3 amino acids: CASSYDRESGYTF. The CDR3 nucleotides are TGTGCCAGCAGCTATGACAGGGAATCTGGCTACACCTTC.